This T cell receptor (beta chain) was retrieved from a study of T cell responses to AZD1222 COVID-19 vaccine (dated by TCRdb to 2020 to 2023). As for the study more broadly: AZD1222 recipients given second doses at about 4 weeks or at about 12 weeks were pooled, since spike-specific TCR depth and breadth were not found to differ between the two schedules. TCR sequencing covered some 240 trial participants: approximately 200 given two doses of AZD1222 and 26 given two doses of MenACWY control vaccine. Trial participants were enrolled into age subgroups of 18-55, 56-69 and 70-plus years, which contained about 150, 27 and 61 TCR-sequenced participants, respectively. Results the study describes overall, beyond this receptor: Because no samples from the day 14 peak response were available, repertoires could be characterized only after the peak T cell response. CD4 TCRs associated with the vaccine covered the entire spike protein, and the dominant responses were in regions 160-218 and 743-854. The 56-69-year group was small, and its depth increase did not reach significance, likely because of low power. Conclusions about previously exposed vaccinees are limited, since just a handful of AZD1222 recipients were seropositive for SARS-CoV-2 at baseline. Participants were mostly white British, with more females than males. The authors suggested clonal diversity may have been underestimated. A significant rise in spike-specific TCR breadth and depth was observed after two AZD1222 doses relative to day 0 and relative to MenACWY recipients. Epitopes outside the regions mutated in the B.1.351 and B.1.1.7 variants were reportedly recognized by nearly half of the unique spike-specific TCRs.

The time point label, read with the paper, signifies: baseline before first vaccination. The vaccinee samples were drawn from two UK trials, COV001 and COV002, one of which was a single-blind randomized controlled phase 2/3 trial testing AZD1222 (ChAdOx1 nCoV-19) in healthy adults. Trial participant PBMC samples were collected at day 0 and day 28 after the second dose for TCRbeta chain sequencing. The CDR3 regions of human TCRbeta chains were subjected to immunosequencing. The paper's processing steps were these. TCRs in the repertoires were matched against a reference library of SARS-CoV-2-specific TCRs that had been generated with the MIRA antigen-specificity platform. Breadth meant the fraction of unique TCRs that were SARS-CoV-2-associated, whereas depth meant the fraction of total T cells that were SARS-CoV-2-associated. Using the MIRA data, every spike-specific TCR was mapped to the spike region that the TCR reacted to and assigned to either a CD4 or a CD8 class. Log10-transformed breadth and depth values were compared by one-way ANOVA with Sidak's multiple comparisons tests. TCRdb took over this immuneACCESS table, retaining in-frame rearrangements with V and J assigned. Such tables are incomplete; in checked studies, under half of the missing clones stem from an unresolved V gene, and the remainder is unexplained. That table gives V, J and clone size, and the DNA gave D and trimming. The sample table lists 95,000 to 150,000 clones, approximately 88% of them with a count of one. The biggest ten clones account for 4.2% of the sample.

Compared with germline, V lacks 1 base and J lacks 2 bases; bases without a gene match: 1. According to the germline V gene (reference sequence), CDR1 reads LNHNV and CDR2 reads YYDKDF. The CDR3 numbers 14 residues from cysteine through phenylalanine. The read is trimmed to its CDR3 DNA, 42 bases read in frame from base 1. Comments on this clone: Its antigen remains unidentified. One base away there is no much larger clone; base qualities are not given.

The TCR was taken from an adult in good health. Sequenced here: peripheral blood, sampled on day 0 of AZD1222 vaccination. The chain uses TRBV15 and TRBJ1-2; TRBD1 aligns with 7 central bases. In nucleotide form, the sequence is TGTGCCACCAGCAGAGGGGACAGAAACTATGGCTACACCTTC. This yields the protein CATSRGDRNYGYTF.